The 22 T cell receptor beta chains in this list originate from one sample, sequenced in a study of blood T cell repertoires in COVID-19. Produced via immunoSEQ multiplex PCR; TCRdb's table is partial and in-frame only. The sample consists of some 250,000 clones, around 87% of them appearing once. The sequenced sample consisted of peripheral blood. The origin of the receptors is a woman aged 70-85 years with active or convalescent COVID-19.

The chain recombines TRBV27 with TRBJ2-7; possible D gene TRBD2, 5 bases. The germline gives CDR1 MNHEY, CDR2 SMNVEV (reference sequence). The V end lost 5 bases, the J end lost 2 bases, and 10 bases lay between the germline ends. This CDR3 spans 13 amino acids. The CDR3 nucleotides read TGTGCCAGCAGTCCCGGGAATCCCTACGAGCAGTACTTC. Translated: CASSPGNPYEQYF.

This clone was seen only a few times. The chain couples TRBV7-9 to TRBJ2-5, with D maybe TRBD1 (6 bases). The CDR3 is 14 residues long. Germline-derived CDR1 and CDR2 are SEHNR and FQNEAQ (reference sequence). The V end was cut by 1 base, the J end by 2 bases, with 8 bases between. The CDR3 here is CASSLGDKQETQYF. The CDR3 DNA sequence: TGTGCCAGCAGCTTAGGGGACAAACAAGAGACCCAGTACTTC.

The chain couples TRBV4-3 to TRBJ1-5; D is undetermined. The CDR3 is 15 amino acids. V was clipped by 0 bases and J by 0 bases, with 6 bases between them. Germline CDR1 is LGHNA and CDR2 is YSLEER. In nucleotides, the CDR3 is TGCGCCAGCAGCCAAGATAGTGATAGCAATCAGCCCCAGCATTTT. Amino acids: CASSQDSDSNQPQHF.

In its sample, this clone was seen a few times. The chain links TRBV29-1 to TRBJ1-4; TRBD1 matches at 9 bases. The CDR3 totals 14 residues. The germline CDR1 and CDR2 sequences are SQVTM and ANQGSEA. The ends lost 6 bases at V and 5 bases at J; junction bases unmatched: 7. CDR3 in DNA: TGCAGCGTATCCATACAGGGGGCGAATGAAAAACTGTTTTTT. Protein sequence: CSVSIQGANEKLFF. Full variable domain (outside the CDR3, taken from reference TRBV29-1 and TRBJ1-4): SAVISQKPSRDICQRGTSLTIQCQVDSQVTMMFWYRQQPGQSLTLIATANQGSEATYESGFVIDKFPISRPNLTFSTLTVSNMSPEDSSIYLCSVSIQGANEKLFFGSGTQLSVL.

This clone was observed a few times. The same CDR3 can be traced to other DNA sequences in this sample. The chain has TRBV6-5 and TRBJ1-4; D is uncertain. The CDR3 covers 14 residues. Trimming took 0 bases from V and 8 from J, leaving 10 bases between them. CDR1 MNHEY and CDR2 SVGAGI come from the germline V gene. For the CDR3, the DNA is TGTGCCAGCAGTTACTCAGGCGGGAGGGAAAAACTGTTTTTT. Its translation is CASSYSGGREKLFF.

This clone appeared once. The chain joins TRBV5-1 to TRBJ1-2; tentatively, D is TRBD1 (6 bases). V was trimmed by 2 bases and J by 5 bases, leaving 16 bases between them. Germline CDR1 SGHRS, CDR2 YFSETQ. The CDR3 runs 15 residues. The CDR3 here is CASSFGDRSLYGYTF. CDR3 bases: TGCGCCAGCAGCTTCGGAGACAGGTCTCTTTATGGCTACACCTTC. The variable domain in full, with the rest retrieved from reference TRBV5-1 and TRBJ1-2, is KAGVTQTPRYLIKTRGQQVTLSCSPISGHRSVSWYQQTPGQGLQFLFEYFSETQRNKGNFPGRFSGRQFSNSRSEMNVSTLELGDSALYLCASSFGDRSLYGYTFGSGTRLTVV.

This chain connects TRBV5-1 to TRBJ2-7, with a weak D call TRBD1 (6 bases). CDR3 length equals 13 residues. V lost 0 bases and J 3 bases, leaving 7 bases between the germline ends. The germline V gene encodes CDR1 SGHRS and CDR2 YFSETQ. This CDR3 reads CASSLGQVYEQYF. CDR3 bases: TGCGCCAGCAGCTTGGGACAGGTCTACGAGCAGTACTTC. Combining the CDR3 with reference TRBV5-1 and TRBJ2-7 gives the whole variable domain KAGVTQTPRYLIKTRGQQVTLSCSPISGHRSVSWYQQTPGQGLQFLFEYFSETQRNKGNFPGRFSGRQFSNSRSEMNVSTLELGDSALYLCASSLGQVYEQYFGPGTRLTVT.

The chain uses TRBV5-1 and TRBJ2-1, with 8 positions matching TRBD1. The CDR3 contains 14 residues. With V trimmed by 4 bases and J by 8 bases, 8 bases remained unmatched. Germline V gene data show CDR1 as SGHRS and CDR2 as YFSETQ. The CDR3 loop reads CASSRGQGGHEQFF. CDR3 bases: TGCGCCAGCAGCCGCGGACAGGGTGGACATGAGCAGTTCTTC. Combining the CDR3 with reference TRBV5-1 and TRBJ2-1 gives the whole variable domain KAGVTQTPRYLIKTRGQQVTLSCSPISGHRSVSWYQQTPGQGLQFLFEYFSETQRNKGNFPGRFSGRQFSNSRSEMNVSTLELGDSALYLCASSRGQGGHEQFFGPGTRLTVL.

The chain employs TRBV9 and TRBJ1-3; no clear D gene. The CDR3 has 14 residues. V lost 5 bases and J lost 0, with 9 bases in between. CDR1 and CDR2 (germline): SGDLS, YYNGEE. CDR3 loop: CASSGGSSGNTIYF. In nucleotides, the CDR3 is TGTGCCAGCAGTGGCGGTAGCTCTGGAAACACCATATATTTT.

This chain uses TRBV7-8 with TRBJ1-4; D is uncertain. The CDR3 spans 16 residues. The germline V gene has CDR1 SGHVS and CDR2 FQNEAQ. Trimming took off 1 base at V and 1 base at J, with 10 bases between the two ends. The CDR3 DNA reads TGTGCCAGCAGCTTAGAAGCGGTCCTAACTAATGAAAAACTGTTTTTT. As protein: CASSLEAVLTNEKLFF.

This clone was observed a single time. The sample holds other DNA sequences that translate to the same CDR3. V gene TRBV7-9 combines with J gene TRBJ1-2, with TRBD1 matching over 7 bases. Trimming cost V 5 bases and J 0 bases; bases outside gene matches: 3. This CDR3 comprises 14 residues. From germline, CDR1 is SEHNR and CDR2 FQNEAQ (reference sequence). CDR3 loop: CASSPRGANYGYTF. CDR3 nucleotide sequence: TGTGCCAGCAGCCCCAGGGGGGCTAACTATGGCTACACCTTC.

V and J are TRBV5-6 and TRBJ1-1, with TRBD1 matching over 11 bases. The CDR3 sequence is 13 residues long. From germline, CDR1 is SGHDT and CDR2 YYEEEE. The V gene end was trimmed by 3 bases and the J gene end by 11 bases; junction bases not matched to a gene: 6. CDR3: CASSWTGGAEAFF. CDR3 in DNA: TGTGCCAGCAGCTGGACAGGGGGCGCGGAGGCTTTCTTT.

The CDR3 sequence is CASSLAGGRETQYF. As DNA, the CDR3 is TGCGCCAGCAGCTTGGCGGGGGGGCGAGAGACCCAGTACTTC. The V gene is TRBV5-1, the J gene TRBJ2-5; 8 bases are a match to TRBD2. V trimming: 0 bases; J trimming: 4 bases; junction bases outside the gene matches: 2. The CDR3 totals 14 residues. CDR1 SGHRS and CDR2 YFSETQ come from the germline V gene.

The chain is built from TRBV18 and TRBJ1-5; possibly TRBD1 for D (5 bases). V dropped 6 bases and J dropped 4 bases, with 16 bases sitting between them. CDR1 is KGHSH and CDR2 is LQKENI in the germline V gene. CDR3 length: 15 amino acids. CDR3 bases: TGTGCCAGCTCCTCAGATGGGGCAAGTAATCAGCCCCAGCATTTT. Its translation: CASSSDGASNQPQHF.

The J gene is TRBJ2-7, the V gene TRBV28, with 8 bases aligning to TRBD1. Germline CDR1 MDHEN, CDR2 SYDVKM. The ends lost 6 bases at V and 0 bases at J; junction bases unmatched: 7. The CDR3 runs 15 residues. In DNA, the CDR3 is TGTGCCAGCAGGCCTCACAGGGGGAGCTCCTACGAGCAGTACTTC. It specifies CASRPHRGSSYEQYF.

The V call is TRBV7-6, the J call TRBJ2-3, with 12 bases identical to TRBD1. J was trimmed by 2 bases and V by 4 bases; bases with no gene match: 4. CDR3 length equals 16 residues. Germline V lookup: CDR1 SGHVS, CDR2 FNYEAQ. The CDR3 is CASSSRDRGPTDTQYF. CDR3 in DNA: TGTGCCAGCAGCTCCCGGGACAGGGGGCCCACAGATACGCAGTATTTT.

As for this clone: The junction departs from the called germline gene at one end, perhaps through a read error. Other DNA sequences within the sample encode an identical CDR3. The rearrangement joins TRBV10-3 to TRBJ2-7; D is possibly TRBD1 (5 bases). The CDR3 is 13 residues long. The V gene's germline CDR1 is ENHRY and CDR2 SYGVKD. Here the CDR3 reads CASVSDSDYEQYF. CDR3 DNA sequence: TGCGCCTCAGTCTCCGACAGCGACTACGAGCAGTACTTC.

This rearrangement joins TRBV28 to TRBJ1-1, with no clear D. Between the trimmed V and J ends, which lost 7 bases and 0 bases, there was a span of 6 bases. The CDR3 runs to 12 residues. Germline values: CDR1 MDHEN, CDR2 SYDVKM. Written as DNA, the CDR3 is TGTGCCAGCAAGCTTTTGAACACTGAAGCTTTCTTT. This codes for CASKLLNTEAFF. The complete variable domain, with remaining parts taken from reference TRBV28 and TRBJ1-1, reads DVKVTQSSRYLVKRTGEKVFLECVQDMDHENMFWYRQDPGLGLRLIYFSYDVKMKEKGDIPEGYSVSREKKERFSLILESASTNQTSMYLCASKLLNTEAFFGQGTRLTVV.

The V and J genes are TRBV2 and TRBJ1-1; the match to TRBD1 covers 9 bases. Germline V gene sequence: CDR1 SNHLY, CDR2 FYNNEI. The junction had 10 bases not matched to a gene; V was cut back by 9 bases and J by 5 bases. The CDR3 is made up of 14 amino acids. This chain's CDR3 is CASRGQGFVTEAFF. The CDR3 coding sequence is TGTGCCAGTAGGGGACAGGGTTTCGTGACTGAAGCTTTCTTT.

The chain couples TRBV5-6 to TRBJ1-1, with 7 bases fitting TRBD1. Germline CDR1 SGHDT, CDR2 YYEEEE. V shed 4 bases and J 3 bases; nucleotides not matched to a gene: 6. The CDR3 runs to 14 residues. The CDR3 sequence is CASSTKTGYTEAFF. The CDR3 nucleotides read TGTGCCAGCAGCACTAAGACAGGGTACACTGAAGCTTTCTTT. Using reference TRBV5-6 and TRBJ1-1 for the parts outside the CDR3, the full variable domain is DAGVTQSPTHLIKTRGQQVTLRCSPKSGHDTVSWYQQALGQGPQFIFQYYEEEERQRGNFPDRFSGHQFPNYSSELNVNALLLGDSALYLCASSTKTGYTEAFFGQGTRLTVV.

The chain is built from TRBV5-5 and TRBJ2-7, with D unclear. CDR1 SGHKS and CDR2 YYEKEE come from the germline V gene (reference sequence). Trimming left V 4 bases short and J 2 bases short, with 16 bases between. This CDR3 region has 15 residues. The CDR3 nucleotides read TGTGCCAGCAGCGGCTCGGTTCAGGCTACCTACGAGCAGTACTTC. Its translation is CASSGSVQATYEQYF.

This CDR3 reads CASSVGQTPIVYGYTF. In DNA form, the CDR3 reads TGTGCCAGCAGCGTGGGACAGACACCGATTGTCTATGGCTACACCTTC. The chain uses TRBV3-1 (or the pseudogene TRBV3-2) and TRBJ1-2; 7 nucleotides agree with TRBD1. After removal of 5 bases from V and 4 bases from J, the junction contained 13 bases not matched to a gene. Per germline, CDR1 LGHDT and CDR2 YNNKEL (reference sequence). CDR3 size: 16 residues.